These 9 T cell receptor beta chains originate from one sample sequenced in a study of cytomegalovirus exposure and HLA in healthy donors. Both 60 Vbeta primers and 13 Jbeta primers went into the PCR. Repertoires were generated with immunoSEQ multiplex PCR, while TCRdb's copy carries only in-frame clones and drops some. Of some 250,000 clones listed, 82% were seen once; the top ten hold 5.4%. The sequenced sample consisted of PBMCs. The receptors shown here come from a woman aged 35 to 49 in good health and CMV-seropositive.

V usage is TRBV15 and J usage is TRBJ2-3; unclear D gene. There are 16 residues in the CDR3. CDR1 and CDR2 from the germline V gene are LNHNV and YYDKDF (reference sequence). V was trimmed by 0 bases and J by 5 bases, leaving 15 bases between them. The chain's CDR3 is CATSRDKAAAVDTQYF. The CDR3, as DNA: TGTGCCACCAGCAGAGATAAGGCCGCGGCAGTAGATACGCAGTATTTT.

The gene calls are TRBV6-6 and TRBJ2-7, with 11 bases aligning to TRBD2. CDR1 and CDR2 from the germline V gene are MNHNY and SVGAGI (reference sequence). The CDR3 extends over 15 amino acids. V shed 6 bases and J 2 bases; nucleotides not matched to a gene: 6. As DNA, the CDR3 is TGTGCCAGCAGACAGGGACTAGCGGCCCCCTACGAGCAGTACTTC. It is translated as CASRQGLAAPYEQYF.

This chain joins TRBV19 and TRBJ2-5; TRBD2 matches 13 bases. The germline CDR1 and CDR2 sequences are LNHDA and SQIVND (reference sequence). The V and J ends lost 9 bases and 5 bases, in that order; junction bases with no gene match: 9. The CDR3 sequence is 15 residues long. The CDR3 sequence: CASARTSGGGETQYF. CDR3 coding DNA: TGTGCCAGCGCGAGGACTAGCGGGGGAGGCGAGACCCAGTACTTC.

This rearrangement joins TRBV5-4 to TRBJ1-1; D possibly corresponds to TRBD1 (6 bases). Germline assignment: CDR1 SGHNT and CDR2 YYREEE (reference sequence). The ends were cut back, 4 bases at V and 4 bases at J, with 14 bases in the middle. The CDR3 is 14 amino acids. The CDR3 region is CASSVQGISTEAFF. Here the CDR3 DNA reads TGTGCCAGCAGCGTTCAGGGGATAAGCACTGAAGCTTTCTTT.

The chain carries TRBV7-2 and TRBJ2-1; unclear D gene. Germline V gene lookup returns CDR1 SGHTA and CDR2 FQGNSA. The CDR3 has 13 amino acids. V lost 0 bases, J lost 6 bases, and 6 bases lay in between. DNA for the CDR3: TGTGCCAGCAGCTTAGCCCTACCCAATGAGCAGTTCTTC. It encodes CASSLALPNEQFF.

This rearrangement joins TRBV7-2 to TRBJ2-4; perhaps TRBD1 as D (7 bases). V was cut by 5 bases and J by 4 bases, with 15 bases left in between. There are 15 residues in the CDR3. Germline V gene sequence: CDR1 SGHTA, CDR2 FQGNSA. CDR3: CASSPTGGQKNIQYF. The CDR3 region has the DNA TGTGCCAGCAGCCCAACCGGGGGACAGAAAAACATTCAGTACTTC.

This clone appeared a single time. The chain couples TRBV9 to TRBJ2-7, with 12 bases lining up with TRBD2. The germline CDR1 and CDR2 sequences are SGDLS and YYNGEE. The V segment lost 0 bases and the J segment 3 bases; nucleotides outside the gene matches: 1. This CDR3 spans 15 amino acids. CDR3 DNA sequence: TGTGCCAGCAGCGTAGGACTAGCGGGAGACTACGAGCAGTACTTC. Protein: CASSVGLAGDYEQYF.

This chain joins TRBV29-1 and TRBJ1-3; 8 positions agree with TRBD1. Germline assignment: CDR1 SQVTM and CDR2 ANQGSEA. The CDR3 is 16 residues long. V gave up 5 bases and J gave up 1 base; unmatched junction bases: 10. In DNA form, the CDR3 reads TGCAGCGTTTGCCCAGGGACAGGAGGTTCTGGAAACACCATATATTTT. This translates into CSVCPGTGGSGNTIYF. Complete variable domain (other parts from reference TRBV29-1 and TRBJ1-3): SAVISQKPSRDICQRGTSLTIQCQVDSQVTMMFWYRQQPGQSLTLIATANQGSEATYESGFVIDKFPISRPNLTFSTLTVSNMSPEDSSIYLCSVCPGTGGSGNTIYFGEGSWLTVV.

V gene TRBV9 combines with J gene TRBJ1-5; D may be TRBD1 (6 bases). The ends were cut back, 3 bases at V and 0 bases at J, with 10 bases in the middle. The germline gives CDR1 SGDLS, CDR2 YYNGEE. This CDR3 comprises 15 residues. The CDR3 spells CASSAGQSSNQPQHF. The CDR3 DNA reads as TGTGCCAGCAGCGCCGGACAGAGTAGCAATCAGCCCCAGCATTTT.